The 25 T cell receptor beta chains reported below all come from one sample, sequenced in a study of immune cell composition in non-small cell lung cancer. Sequencing was performed with immunoSEQ multiplex PCR; in TCRdb, only in-frame clones are kept and a portion is missing. The table lists about 3,700 clones, almost 70% of them singletons. The source material was lung tumor tissue. The receptors were sampled from a human donor with non-small cell lung cancer.

This chain links TRBV7-2 with TRBJ1-1, with no clear D. The V gene lost 3 bases and the J gene lost 5 bases, with 16 bases spanning the gap. The CDR3 has 15 residues. Germline V lookup: CDR1 SGHTA, CDR2 FQGNSA. The CDR3 nucleotides are TGTGCCAGCAGCTTTTATGGAACCCGGGAGACTGAAGCTTTCTTT. Translated, it gives CASSFYGTRETEAFF.

Within the sample, this clone is medium-sized. The chain recombines TRBV7-2 with TRBJ1-6; 7 nucleotides line up with TRBD1. The germline V gene has CDR1 SGHTA and CDR2 FQGNSA. The ends lost 1 base at V and 11 bases at J; junction bases unmatched: 8. CDR3 length: 15 residues. CDR3 sequence: CASSLGGTALAPLHF. DNA for the CDR3: TGTGCCAGCAGCTTAGGGGGGACAGCTCTCGCACCCCTCCACTTT. The full variable domain, in which reference TRBV7-2 and TRBJ1-6 provide the parts outside the CDR3, is GAGVSQSPSNKVTEKGKDVELRCDPISGHTALYWYRQSLGQGLEFLIYFQGNSAPDKSGLPSDRFSAERTGGSVSTLTIQRTQQEDSAVYLCASSLGGTALAPLHFGNGTRLTVT.

V is TRBV7-9 and J is TRBJ1-1; 8 nucleotides align to TRBD1. Per germline, CDR1 SEHNR and CDR2 FQNEAQ (reference sequence). V trimming: 5 bases; J trimming: 7 bases; junction bases outside the gene matches: 12. The CDR3 covers 15 residues. In nucleotides, the CDR3 is TGTGCCAGCAGCCAATTCACGGACAGGGCCGGTGAAGCTTTCTTT. Translated, it gives CASSQFTDRAGEAFF.

V and J are TRBV18 and TRBJ1-5, with TRBD1 as a possible D gene (5 bases). The CDR3 totals 14 residues. Looked up from germline, CDR1 is KGHSH and CDR2 is LQKENI. Trimming removed 4 bases at V and 3 bases at J, with 10 bases between. The CDR3 protein is CASSLRQHNQPQHF. In DNA, the CDR3 is TGTGCCAGCTCACTCCGACAGCACAATCAGCCCCAGCATTTT.

The chain combines TRBV5-5 with TRBJ1-5; D gene uncertain. V lost 4 bases and J lost 2, with 16 bases in between. This CDR3 spans 16 amino acids. Per germline, CDR1 SGHKS and CDR2 YYEKEE (reference sequence). CDR3 sequence (DNA): TGTGCCAGCAGCCGCGTGGAGGCGTTCGGCAATCAGCCCCAGCATTTT. Protein product: CASSRVEAFGNQPQHF.

The genes are TRBV7-3 and TRBJ2-3; TRBD2 matches at 11 bases. There are 17 residues in the CDR3. The trim removed 6 bases at V and 2 bases at J, leaving 10 bases unmatched. Germline CDR1 is SGHTA and CDR2 is FQGTGA. CDR3 loop: CASRETGTSGITDTQYF. CDR3 sequence (DNA): TGTGCCAGCAGGGAAACCGGGACTAGCGGAATCACAGATACGCAGTATTTT. The full variable domain, completed using reference TRBV7-3 and TRBJ2-3, is GAGVSQTPSNKVTEKGKYVELRCDPISGHTALYWYRQSLGQGPEFLIYFQGTGAADDSGLPNDRFFAVRPEGSVSTLKIQRTERGDSAVYLCASRETGTSGITDTQYFGPGTRLTVL.

V is TRBV18 and J is TRBJ1-3; no clear D. V gave up 5 bases and J gave up 1 base, with 6 bases separating them. This CDR3 comprises 13 residues. CDR1 and CDR2 from the germline V gene are KGHSH and LQKENI. CDR3 in amino acids: CASSGRSGNTIYF. CDR3 bases: TGTGCCAGCTCAGGCAGATCTGGAAACACCATATATTTT.

This clone is labeled as large. J is TRBJ2-3 and V is TRBV11-3; 8 nucleotides align to TRBD1. V shed 5 bases, J shed 2 bases, and the junction held 3 bases outside the gene matches. The CDR3 runs 14 residues. Germline CDR1 reads SGHNT; CDR2 reads YENEEA. CDR3: CASSLRGLTDTQYF. The DNA for the CDR3 is TGTGCCAGCAGCCTCAGGGGGCTCACAGATACGCAGTATTTT.

This chain joins TRBV7-2 and TRBJ2-5; 15 nucleotides match TRBD2. The J call may be incorrect, as the DNA end agrees better with TRBJ2-7. This CDR3 is 15 amino acids long. The germline gives CDR1 SGHTA, CDR2 FQGNSA. In DNA, the CDR3 is TGTGCCAGCAGCATGGGACTAGCGGGGGGTTACGAGCAGTACTTC. This sequence encodes CASSMGLAGGYEQYF.

The chain carries TRBV11-2 and TRBJ2-7; no clear D gene. The CDR3 has 11 residues. CDR1 and CDR2 from the germline V gene are SGHAT and FQNNGV. Between the trimmed V and J ends, which lost 5 bases and 3 bases, there was a span of 5 bases. The CDR3 region is CASSVYYEQYF. The CDR3 nucleotides read TGTGCCAGCAGCGTCTACTACGAGCAGTACTTC.

The chain joins TRBV6-6 to TRBJ2-1, with 10 positions matching TRBD2. The CDR3 is 16 amino acids. The V and J ends lost 2 bases and 2 bases, in that order; junction bases with no gene match: 3. Germline values: CDR1 MNHNY, CDR2 SVGAGI (reference sequence). The CDR3 loop reads CASSYPSGGTYNEQFF. The CDR3 DNA reads TGTGCCAGCAGTTACCCTAGCGGGGGTACCTACAATGAGCAGTTCTTC.

The chain is built from TRBV7-2 and TRBJ1-3; 8 positions agree with TRBD1. Per germline, CDR1 SGHTA and CDR2 FQGNSA. Germline trimming cut 5 bases from V and 4 bases from J; bases unmatched to any gene: 7. The CDR3 sequence is 15 residues long. The CDR3 loop is CASSIRGQAGNTIYF. The CDR3, as DNA: TGTGCCAGCAGCATACGGGGACAGGCAGGAAACACCATATATTTT.

This rearrangement joins TRBV5-8 to TRBJ1-4; perhaps TRBD1 as D (5 bases). Germline CDR1 is SGHTS and CDR2 is YDEGEE. V lost 4 bases to trimming and J lost 7 bases, with 14 bases between them. The CDR3 runs to 14 residues. CDR3 nucleotide sequence: TGTGCCAGCAGCCGGGGGGGGTTCGGTGAAAAACTGTTTTTT. It is translated as CASSRGGFGEKLFF.

This clone appeared a single time. The genes are TRBV18 and TRBJ1-6; D not resolved. The CDR3 spans 14 residues. The germline V and J ends were trimmed by 2 bases and 7 bases, with 9 bases remaining between them. Germline V CDR1 and CDR2: KGHSH, LQKENI. The CDR3 DNA follows: TGTGCCAGCTCACCAACCGCCCTAAATTCACCCCTCCACTTT. Translation: CASSPTALNSPLHF.

The rearrangement joins TRBV19 to TRBJ2-7; D remains unclear. V dropped 5 bases and J dropped 6 bases, with 11 bases sitting between them. The length of the CDR3 is 12 residues. Germline CDR1 and CDR2: LNHDA and SQIVND (reference sequence). The CDR3 is CASSPNFAEQYF. The CDR3 region has the DNA TGTGCCAGTAGTCCCAACTTTGCCGAGCAGTACTTC.

The V and J genes are TRBV2 and TRBJ2-7; the D gene is possibly TRBD1 (5 bases). CDR1 SNHLY and CDR2 FYNNEI come from the germline V gene. The CDR3 is made up of 11 amino acids. V was pared by 5 bases and J by 4 bases, with 6 bases between. This CDR3 is CASSRQYEQYF. The CDR3 bases are TGTGCCAGCAGTCGACAGTACGAGCAGTACTTC. The full variable domain, rest sourced from reference TRBV2 and TRBJ2-7, is EPEVTQTPSHQVTQMGQEVILRCVPISNHLYFYWYRQILGQKVEFLVSFYNNEISEKSEIFDDQFSVERPDGSNFTLKIRSTKLEDSAMYFCASSRQYEQYFGPGTRLTVT.

This chain connects TRBV6-5 to TRBJ2-5; a possible D gene is TRBD1 (5 bases). Per germline, CDR1 MNHEY and CDR2 SVGAGI. This CDR3 contains 14 residues. V was clipped by 0 bases and J by 3 bases, with 8 bases between them. The CDR3, as DNA: TGTGCCAGCAGTTACTCGTACAGGAAAGAGACCCAGTACTTC. It yields the protein CASSYSYRKETQYF.

The J gene is TRBJ2-3, the V gene TRBV5-1; D is possibly TRBD1 (6 bases). This CDR3 is built from 15 residues. V lost 4 bases and J lost 1, with 13 bases in between. CDR1 is SGHRS and CDR2 is YFSETQ in the germline V gene. The CDR3 coding sequence is TGCGCCAGCAGCCTGGGGGCCAGGGGCACAGATACGCAGTATTTT. Its translation is CASSLGARGTDTQYF.

This clone is labeled large. The chain carries TRBV5-1 and TRBJ1-1; tentatively, D is TRBD1 (5 bases). CDR3 length: 14 amino acids. Germline V gene lookup returns CDR1 SGHRS and CDR2 YFSETQ. The V end was cut by 0 bases, the J end by 5 bases, with 11 bases between. CDR3 residues: CASSLGQPGTEAFF. The CDR3 DNA reads TGCGCCAGCAGCTTGGGACAGCCTGGGACTGAAGCTTTCTTT.

By sample share, this clone is large. The gene calls are TRBV5-6 and TRBJ2-7; D call uncertain. Germline V CDR1 and CDR2: SGHDT, YYEEEE. This CDR3 is 15 amino acids long. Trimming took off 2 bases at V and 3 bases at J, with 15 bases between the two ends. CDR3 nucleotide sequence: TGTGCCAGCAGCTTCGTAGTTTCACAGAACTACGAGCAGTACTTC. Translation: CASSFVVSQNYEQYF.

CDR3 residues: CASSQGRGRNTEAFF. DNA for the CDR3: TGTGCCAGCAGCCAAGGGCGGGGGCGGAACACTGAAGCTTTCTTT. This chain connects TRBV9 to TRBJ1-1; a weak D match, TRBD1 (6 bases). Trimming left V 4 bases short and J 1 base short, with 14 bases between. In germline, CDR1 is SGDLS, CDR2 YYNGEE. The CDR3 is 15 residues long.

The chain links TRBV28 to TRBJ1-5, with no clear D. V dropped 5 bases and J dropped 3 bases, with 8 bases sitting between them. The CDR3 extends over 13 amino acids. Germline V CDR1 and CDR2: MDHEN, SYDVKM. The CDR3 protein is CASSLSVNQPQHF. CDR3 DNA: TGTGCCAGCAGTCTATCGGTCAATCAGCCCCAGCATTTT.

This sequence joins TRBV18 and TRBJ2-1; 14 nucleotides align to TRBD2. Germline CDR1 is KGHSH and CDR2 is LQKENI. Germline trimming cut 2 bases from V and 7 bases from J; bases unmatched to any gene: 4. The CDR3 runs 16 residues. CDR3 DNA sequence: TGTGCCAGCTCACCAAAGGGGACTAGCGGGAGAAATGAGCAGTTCTTC. Translated: CASSPKGTSGRNEQFF.

This clone has more than one count but fewer than ten. V and J are TRBV7-6 and TRBJ2-7, with 7 bases identical to TRBD1. Germline V CDR1 and CDR2: SGHVS, FNYEAQ. There are 13 residues in the CDR3. J lost 4 bases, V lost 6 bases, and 6 bases had no gene match. CDR3 sequence (DNA): TGTGCCAGCAGTTCGGAGACAGGGTACGAGCAGTACTTC. Protein product: CASSSETGYEQYF.

This clone was seen a handful of times. This sequence joins TRBV4-1 and TRBJ2-7; TRBD1 matches 9 bases. Germline lookup yields CDR1 MGHRA and CDR2 YSYEKL. V lost 6 bases to trimming and J lost 2 bases; unmatched junction nucleotides: 5. CDR3 length: 14 residues. Here the CDR3 DNA reads TGCGCCAGCAGTGACAGGGGGTATACCTACGAGCAGTACTTC. Translated, it gives CASSDRGYTYEQYF.